This paragraph reports one T cell receptor beta chain. The target of this receptor is not known. No much larger clonotype is one base removed from it; base qualities were not supplied. Including cysteine and phenylalanine, the CDR3 has 18 amino acids. The only DNA kept is the CDR3, 54 bases in frame from the first base. From the germline V gene, CDR1 is MGHRA and CDR2 is YSYEKL. Trimming leaves V shorter by 6 bases and J shorter by 1 base, with the junction holding 11 bases beyond the gene matches. Full-length TCR variable regions were amplified by 5' RACE PCR using constant-region reverse primers, and then by semi-nested PCR using Nested Universal Primer A. The ReliaPrep RNA Cell Miniprep System was used to extract total RNA, which was then reverse transcribed into 5'RACE-ready cDNA with the SMARTer RACE 5'/3' Kit. An Illumina MiSeq was used to sequence the full-length TCR alpha and beta libraries, which had been barcoded with multiplex adaptors. On the authors' methods: For each of nine subset-tissue groups, sequencing data from the five patients were pooled, and the groups were then compared using unsupervised clustering of TCR gene usage. The Morisita-Horn index was used to calculate repertoire similarity, with shared sequences weighted by how much each contributed to each repertoire. The raw public data were reprocessed by TCRdb itself: fastp quality trimming at Q25, MiXCR clonotype calling, in-frame beta chains only. Each entry merges the rows of one CDR3 protein and shows their most common DNA and genes. The V and J calls here are based on TCRdb, not the publication. The sample has around 7,800 distinct CDR3 sequences on record, around 40% of them singletons. 4% to 5% of the sample lies in the top ten.

Memory CD4+ T cells were isolated as CD4+CD45RO+CD25- cells. Tregs, naive and memory CD4+ T cells from tumor, blood and ipsilateral draining lymph nodes of a handful of breast cancer patients underwent full-length TCR alpha and beta sequencing. Ficoll density gradient centrifugation was used to isolate mononuclear cells from lymph nodes or from about 50 ml of peripheral blood. FACS confirmed that the sorted cell populations were more than 90% pure. The sample is drawn from a study (dated by TCRdb to 2015 to 2017). Regarding the complete study: The study examined whether tumor-infiltrating Tregs in breast cancer are drawn from blood Tregs or arise in situ by conversion from other CD4+ T cell subsets.

Results the study describes overall, beyond this receptor: The greatest overlap of tumor-infiltrating Treg TCR alpha and beta sequences was observed with tumor naive CD4+ T cells, followed by blood naive CD4+ T cells. The TCR gene usage of tumor memory CD4+ T cells clustered together with blood and lymph node memory CD4+ cells and with lymph node naive CD4+ cells. The larger-cohort validation was restricted to a single TCR beta V-J rearrangement rather than whole repertoires.

Sequenced: memory CD4+ T cells sorted from blood. The sample's cell subset or site, from its label and the paper: memory CD4+ T cells, CD4+CD45RO+CD25-. The chain was built from TRBV4-1 and TRBJ2-6; 8 bases in the junction line up with TRBD2. The receptor's source is a female donor with breast cancer. The sequenced DNA is TGCGCCAGCAGTCTCGGGAGGGCAGGGCCATCTGGGGCCAACGTCCTGACTTTC. Protein translation: CASSLGRAGPSGANVLTF.